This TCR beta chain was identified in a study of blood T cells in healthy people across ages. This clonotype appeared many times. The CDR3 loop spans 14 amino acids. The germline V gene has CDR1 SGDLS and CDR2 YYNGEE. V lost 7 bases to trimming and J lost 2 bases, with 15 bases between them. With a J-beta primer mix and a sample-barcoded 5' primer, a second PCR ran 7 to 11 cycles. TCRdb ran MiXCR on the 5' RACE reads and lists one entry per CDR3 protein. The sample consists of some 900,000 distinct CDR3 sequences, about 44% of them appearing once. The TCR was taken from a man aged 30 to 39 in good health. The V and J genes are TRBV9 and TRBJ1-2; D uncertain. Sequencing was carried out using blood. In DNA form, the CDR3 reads TGTGCCAGCTCGCTTGGCGGGCCCAACTATGGCTACACCTTC. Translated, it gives CASSLGGPNYGYTF.